This T cell receptor (beta chain) was sequenced for a study of T cell responses to AZD1222 COVID-19 vaccine. The study's findings and limits: Vaccination with two AZD1222 doses was followed by a rise in Spike-specific TCR breadth and depth.

Sequencing used immunoSEQ multiplex PCR; TCRdb keeps in-frame clones, though not all of them. The top ten hold around 1.5% of the sample, which has around 140,000 clones, about 92% seen once. Remarks on this clone: What it recognizes is unknown.

This sequence originates from an adult who received the AZD1222 COVID-19 vaccine. Sequencing was performed on peripheral blood, taken 28 days after the second AZD1222 dose.

The CDR3 DNA follows: TGTGCCAGCAGCGGACCGGGACAGGGGATGTACTATGGCTACACCTTC. This translates into CASSGPGQGMYYGYTF. This sequence joins TRBV28 and TRBJ1-2, with 10 bases aligning to TRBD1. V shed 6 bases and J 3 bases; nucleotides not matched to a gene: 10. Germline CDR1 reads MDHEN; CDR2 reads SYDVKM. The CDR3 spans 16 residues.